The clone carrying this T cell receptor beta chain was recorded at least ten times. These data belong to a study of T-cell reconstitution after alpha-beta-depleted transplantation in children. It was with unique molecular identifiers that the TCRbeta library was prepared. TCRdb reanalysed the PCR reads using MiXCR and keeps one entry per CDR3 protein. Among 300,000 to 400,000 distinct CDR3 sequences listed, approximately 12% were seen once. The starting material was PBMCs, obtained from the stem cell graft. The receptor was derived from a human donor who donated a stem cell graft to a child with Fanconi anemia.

The DNA for the CDR3 is TGCGCCAGCAGTCGCGAGCCGGGTTCCTGGAGCTCCTACAATGAGCAGTTCTTC. As protein: CASSREPGSWSSYNEQFF. This chain uses TRBV5-1 with TRBJ2-1; D gene unclear. With 5 bases removed from V and 0 bases from J, the gap between germline ends came to 21 bases. Germline CDR1 and CDR2: SGHRS and YFSETQ. This CDR3 is 18 amino acids long.